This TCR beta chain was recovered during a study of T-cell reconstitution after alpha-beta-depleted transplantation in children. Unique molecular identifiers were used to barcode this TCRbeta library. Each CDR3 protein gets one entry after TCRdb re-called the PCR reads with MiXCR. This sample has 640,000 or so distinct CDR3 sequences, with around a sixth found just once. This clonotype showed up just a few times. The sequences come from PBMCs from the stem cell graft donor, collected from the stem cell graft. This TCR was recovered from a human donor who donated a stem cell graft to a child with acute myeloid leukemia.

In DNA, the CDR3 is TGCGCCAGCAGCTTGGACCAGCGGGGCATCATATACAATGAGCAGTTCTTC. Its protein product is CASSLDQRGIIYNEQFF. V and J are TRBV5-1 and TRBJ2-1, with TRBD2 matching 7 bases. The CDR3 sequence is 17 residues long. Germline-derived CDR1 and CDR2 are SGHRS and YFSETQ. V was clipped by 0 bases and J by 4 bases; unmatched bases: 10.